The next 10 T cell receptor beta chains were all read from a single sample in a study of cytomegalovirus exposure and HLA in healthy donors. Amplification used 60 Vbeta primers and 13 Jbeta primers. Sequenced by immunoSEQ multiplex PCR; TCRdb stores in-frame clones only, minus some. The table has about 150,000 clones, roughly 80% seen once; the top ten hold over 9%. Sequencing input: PBMCs. These receptors were collected from a man younger than 30 in good health and CMV-seropositive.

CDR3 DNA: TGTGCCAGTAGTATAAAGACAGGGGGGCAGTTCTTC. The encoded protein is CASSIKTGGQFF. This rearrangement joins TRBV19 to TRBJ2-1; 9 bases map to TRBD1. The junction had 2 bases not matched to a gene; V was cut back by 2 bases and J by 12 bases. This CDR3 is 12 amino acids long. CDR1 is LNHDA and CDR2 is SQIVND in the germline V gene (reference sequence).

This chain connects TRBV4-1 to TRBJ2-3; possible D gene TRBD2, 7 bases. Germline CDR1 MGHRA, CDR2 YSYEKL. V was trimmed by 6 bases and J by 1 base, leaving 11 bases between them. This CDR3 contains 14 residues. This CDR3 is CASRAGQGTDTQYF. The CDR3 nucleotides are TGCGCCAGCAGAGCGGGACAAGGCACAGATACGCAGTATTTT.

This clone was detected a few times. This sequence joins TRBV10-1 and TRBJ2-1, with D maybe TRBD2 (6 bases). CDR1 and CDR2 (germline): WNHNN, SYGVQD (reference sequence). This CDR3 contains 19 residues. Between the trimmed V and J ends, which lost 3 bases and 0 bases, there was a span of 21 bases. CDR3 coding DNA: TGCGCCAGCAGTGAATTCACGGCAGCGGGCCAAAGCTCCTACAATGAGCAGTTCTTC. It codes for CASSEFTAAGQSSYNEQFF.

This clone was counted a single time. The rearrangement uses TRBV28 and TRBJ2-5, with 7 positions matching TRBD2. The CDR3 is 13 amino acids. Trimming took 4 bases from V and 4 from J; bases not matched to a gene: 3. Germline V gene lookup returns CDR1 MDHEN and CDR2 SYDVKM. The CDR3 coding sequence is TGTGCCAGCAGTTGGCGGGAGTTAGAGACCCAGTACTTC. Encoded protein: CASSWRELETQYF.

The chain employs TRBV2 and TRBJ2-1; D unclear. With 3 bases removed from V and 9 bases from J, the gap between germline ends came to 12 bases. The CDR3 is made up of 13 amino acids. Germline lookup yields CDR1 SNHLY and CDR2 FYNNEI. The DNA for the CDR3 is TGTGCCAGCAGTGAGAAGTCCTATCCTGAGCAGTTCTTC. This encodes CASSEKSYPEQFF.

This chain connects TRBV5-1 to TRBJ2-7, with D perhaps TRBD2 (6 bases). The CDR3 runs 15 residues. The germline V and J ends were trimmed by 4 bases and 2 bases, with 16 bases remaining between them. The germline gives CDR1 SGHRS, CDR2 YFSETQ. CDR3 in DNA: TGCGCCAGCAGCCCCAAGCCGGGAGAGGCCTACGAGCAGTACTTC. Encoded protein: CASSPKPGEAYEQYF.

The rearrangement uses TRBV19 and TRBJ2-7; 7 bases are shared with TRBD2. V shed 5 bases, J shed 6 bases, and the junction held 13 bases outside the gene matches. This CDR3 comprises 15 residues. Looked up from germline, CDR1 is LNHDA and CDR2 is SQIVND (reference sequence). DNA for the CDR3: TGTGCCAGTAGTGTCGGACTAGTCTCGGGCGGCGAGCAGTACTTC. Protein: CASSVGLVSGGEQYF.

J is TRBJ1-1 and V is TRBV28; D gene uncertain. This CDR3 is built from 15 residues. The germline V gene encodes CDR1 MDHEN and CDR2 SYDVKM. V was pared by 7 bases and J by 4 bases, with 19 bases between. CDR3 residues: CASTTVHQLITEAFF. For the CDR3, the DNA is TGTGCCAGCACCACCGTCCATCAGTTAATCACTGAAGCTTTCTTT. Drawing the rest from reference TRBV28 and TRBJ1-1, the complete variable domain is DVKVTQSSRYLVKRTGEKVFLECVQDMDHENMFWYRQDPGLGLRLIYFSYDVKMKEKGDIPEGYSVSREKKERFSLILESASTNQTSMYLCASTTVHQLITEAFFGQGTRLTVV.

This clone was counted a few times. The V call is TRBV10-1, the J call TRBJ2-3, with TRBD2 as a possible D gene (5 bases). Germline values: CDR1 WNHNN, CDR2 SYGVQD (reference sequence). The CDR3 consists of 14 residues. Trimming stripped 4 bases from V and 0 bases from J, with 8 bases between. CDR3 nucleotide sequence: TGCGCCAGCAGTGGTTGGACTAGCACAGATACGCAGTATTTT. Protein sequence: CASSGWTSTDTQYF.

About this clone: Other DNA sequences of this sample code for an identical CDR3. CDR3 amino acids: CASSGRTGLTGELFF. Here the CDR3 DNA reads TGTGCCAGCAGCGGACGGACAGGACTTACCGGGGAGCTGTTTTTT. The chain employs TRBV9 and TRBJ2-2, with 7 bases that match TRBD1. After removal of 3 bases from V and 5 bases from J, the junction contained 7 bases not matched to a gene. The V gene's germline CDR1 is SGDLS and CDR2 YYNGEE. The CDR3 contains 15 residues. Drawing the rest from reference TRBV9 and TRBJ2-2, the complete variable domain is DSGVTQTPKHLITATGQRVTLRCSPRSGDLSVYWYQQSLDQGLQFLIQYYNGEERAKGNILERFSAQQFPDLHSELNLSSLELGDSALYFCASSGRTGLTGELFFGEGSRLTVL.